This TCR beta chain was sequenced during a study of T cells in Graves' hyperthyroidism and ophthalmopathy. RNA transcripts provided the source from which TCR beta CDR3 regions were amplified. The HTBI primer set drove a first-round RT-PCR of the TCR CDR3. TCRdb analysed the multiplex PCR reads with MiXCR anew, one entry per CDR3 protein. The sample lists fewer than 900,000 distinct CDR3 sequences, roughly 20% seen once, with around 17% in the top ten. Diagnostic decisions used clinical symptoms, serum thyroxine and TRAb, thyroid ultrasound and orbital computed tomography. V dropped 7 bases and J dropped 4 bases, with 17 bases sitting between them. This CDR3 region has 15 residues. Germline CDR1 reads LNHDA; CDR2 reads SQIVND (reference sequence).

Sequencing used blood. The TCR was taken from a woman in her forties or fifties with Graves' hyperthyroidism that later progressed to Graves' ophthalmopathy. The V and J genes are TRBV19 and TRBJ1-5; D not resolved. The CDR3 is CASTPQEGINQPQHF. CDR3 bases: TGTGCCAGTACCCCCCAGGAAGGGATTAATCAGCCCCAGCATTTT.